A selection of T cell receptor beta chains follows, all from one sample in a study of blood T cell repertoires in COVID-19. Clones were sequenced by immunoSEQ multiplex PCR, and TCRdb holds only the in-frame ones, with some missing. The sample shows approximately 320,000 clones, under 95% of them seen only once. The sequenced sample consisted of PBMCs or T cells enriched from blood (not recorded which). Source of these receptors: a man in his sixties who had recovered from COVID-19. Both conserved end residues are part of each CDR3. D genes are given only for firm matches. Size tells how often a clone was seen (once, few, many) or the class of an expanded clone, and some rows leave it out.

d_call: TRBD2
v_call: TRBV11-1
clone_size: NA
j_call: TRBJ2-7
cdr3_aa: CASSLDKRGGHEQYF
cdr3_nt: TGTGCCAGCAGCTTAGATAAGCGGGGGGGCCACGAGCAGTACTTC

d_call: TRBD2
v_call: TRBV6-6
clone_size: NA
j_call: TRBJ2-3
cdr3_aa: CASSWLAGGESTQYF
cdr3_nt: TGTGCCAGCAGTTGGCTAGCGGGGGGTGAGAGTACGCAGTATTTT

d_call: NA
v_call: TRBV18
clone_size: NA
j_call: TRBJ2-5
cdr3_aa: CASSFRGMKETQYF
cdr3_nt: TGTGCCAGCTCATTCCGGGGGATGAAAGAGACCCAGTACTTC

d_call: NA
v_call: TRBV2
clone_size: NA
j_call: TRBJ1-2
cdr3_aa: CASRPGRVLVGYTF
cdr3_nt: TGTGCCAGCAGGCCTGGTCGGGTCCTCGTTGGCTACACCTTC

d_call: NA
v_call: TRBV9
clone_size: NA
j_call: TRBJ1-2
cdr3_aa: CASSYRVATGYTF
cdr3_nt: TGTGCCAGCAGCTACAGGGTAGCTACTGGCTACACCTTC

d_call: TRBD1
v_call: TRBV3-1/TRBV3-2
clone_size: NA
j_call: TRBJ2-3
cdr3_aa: CASSFAGTGGDTQYF
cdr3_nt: TGTGCCAGCAGCTTCGCCGGGACAGGAGGAGATACGCAGTATTTT

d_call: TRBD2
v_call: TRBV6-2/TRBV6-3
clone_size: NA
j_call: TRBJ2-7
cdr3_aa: CASSYTGTSGGAFYVISEQYF
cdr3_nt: TGTGCCAGCAGTTACACTGGGACTAGCGGGGGGGCCTTTTACGTGATCTCCGAGCAGTACTTC

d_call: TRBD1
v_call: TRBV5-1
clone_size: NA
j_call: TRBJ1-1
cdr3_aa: CASSEGQGDTEAFF
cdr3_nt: TGCGCCAGCAGCGAGGGACAGGGGGACACTGAAGCTTTCTTT

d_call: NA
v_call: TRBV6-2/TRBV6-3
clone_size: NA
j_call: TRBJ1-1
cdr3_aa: CASSDYGGWESAFF
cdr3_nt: TGTGCCAGCAGTGACTACGGGGGGTGGGAGTCGGCTTTCTTT

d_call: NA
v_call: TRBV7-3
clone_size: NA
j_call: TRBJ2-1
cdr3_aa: CASSPGGEIVGMGQFF
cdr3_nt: TGTGCCAGCAGCCCCGGAGGCGAGATTGTAGGAATGGGGCAGTTCTTC

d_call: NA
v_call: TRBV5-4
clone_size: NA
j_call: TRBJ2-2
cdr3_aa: CASSLGASVSTGELFF
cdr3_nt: TGTGCCAGCAGCTTGGGGGCTAGCGTGTCCACCGGGGAGCTGTTTTTT

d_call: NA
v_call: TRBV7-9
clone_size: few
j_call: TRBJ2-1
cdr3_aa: CASSLVISRYGNEQFF
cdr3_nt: TGTGCCAGCAGCTTAGTTATTAGTCGGTATGGCAATGAGCAGTTCTTC

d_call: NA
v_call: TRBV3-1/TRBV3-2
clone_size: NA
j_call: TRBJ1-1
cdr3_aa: CASSQDWGGNTEAFF
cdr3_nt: TGTGCCAGCAGCCAAGATTGGGGAGGGAACACTGAAGCTTTCTTT

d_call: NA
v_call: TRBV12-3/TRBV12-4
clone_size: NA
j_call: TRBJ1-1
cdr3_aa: CASRASMNTEAFF
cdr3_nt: TGTGCCAGCAGAGCGAGCATGAACACTGAAGCTTTCTTT

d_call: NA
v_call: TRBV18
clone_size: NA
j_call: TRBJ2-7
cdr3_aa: CASSPAGRLSYEQYF
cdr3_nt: TGTGCCAGCTCACCCGCGGGGCGTTTGTCCTACGAGCAGTACTTC

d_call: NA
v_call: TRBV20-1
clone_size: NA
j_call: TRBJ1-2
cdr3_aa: CSALQNYGYTF
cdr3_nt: TGCAGTGCTCTACAGAACTATGGCTACACCTTC

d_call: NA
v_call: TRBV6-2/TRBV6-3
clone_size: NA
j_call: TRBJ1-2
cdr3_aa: CASSLSGHIYGYTF
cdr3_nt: TGTGCCAGCAGTTTATCAGGGCACATCTATGGCTACACCTTC

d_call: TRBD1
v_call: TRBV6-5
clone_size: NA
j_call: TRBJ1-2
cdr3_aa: CASSYSLGTGGGYTF
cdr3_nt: TGTGCCAGCAGTTACTCGCTGGGGACAGGTGGTGGCTACACCTTC

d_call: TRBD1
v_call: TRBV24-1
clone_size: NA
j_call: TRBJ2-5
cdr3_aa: CATSLGTGTWETQYF
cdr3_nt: TGTGCCACCAGTCTCGGGACAGGGACGTGGGAGACCCAGTACTTC

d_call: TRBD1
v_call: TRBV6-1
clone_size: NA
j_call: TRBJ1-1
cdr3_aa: CASSEWTGTEAFF
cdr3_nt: TGTGCCAGCAGTGAATGGACAGGGACTGAAGCTTTCTTT

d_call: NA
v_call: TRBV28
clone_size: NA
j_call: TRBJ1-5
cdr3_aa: CASSLSVAGSNQPQHF
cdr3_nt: TGTGCCAGCAGTTTATCGGTCGCAGGGTCGAATCAGCCCCAGCATTTT

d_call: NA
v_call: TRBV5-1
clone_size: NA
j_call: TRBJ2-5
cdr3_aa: CASSSRAEETQYF
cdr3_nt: TGCGCCAGCAGCTCCAGGGCTGAAGAGACCCAGTACTTC

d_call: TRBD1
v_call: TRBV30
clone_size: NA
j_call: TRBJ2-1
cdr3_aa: CAWSHGQGYYNEQFF
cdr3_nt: TGTGCCTGGAGTCACGGACAGGGCTATTACAATGAGCAGTTCTTC

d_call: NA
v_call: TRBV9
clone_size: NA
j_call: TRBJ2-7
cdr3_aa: CASSDGRPDSYEQYF
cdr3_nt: TGTGCCAGCAGCGACGGCAGGCCGGATTCCTACGAGCAGTACTTC

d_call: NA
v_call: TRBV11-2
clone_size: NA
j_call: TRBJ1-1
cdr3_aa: CASSLVPGANEAFF
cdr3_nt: TGTGCCAGCAGCTTAGTTCCAGGGGCGAATGAAGCTTTCTTT

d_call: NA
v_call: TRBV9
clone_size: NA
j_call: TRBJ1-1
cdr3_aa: CASSDGRLFTEAFF
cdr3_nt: TGTGCCAGCAGCGATGGCCGTTTGTTCACTGAAGCTTTCTTT

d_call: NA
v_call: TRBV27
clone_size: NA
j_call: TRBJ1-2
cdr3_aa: CASSLNGAGGYTF
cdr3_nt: TGTGCCAGCAGTTTAAACGGCGCGGGAGGCTACACCTTC

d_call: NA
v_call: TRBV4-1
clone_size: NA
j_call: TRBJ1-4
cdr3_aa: CASSLHRDTAGMTNEKLFF
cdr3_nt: TGCGCCAGCAGCCTCCATCGGGACACAGCGGGGATGACTAATGAAAAACTGTTTTTT

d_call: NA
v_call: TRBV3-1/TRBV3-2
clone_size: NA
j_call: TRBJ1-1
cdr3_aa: CASSQLQAGFYTEAFF
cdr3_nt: TGTGCCAGCAGCCAATTACAGGCCGGTTTTTACACTGAAGCTTTCTTT

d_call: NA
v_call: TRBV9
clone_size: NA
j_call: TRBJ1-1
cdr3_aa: CASSVSPAGVRTEAFF
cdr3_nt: TGTGCCAGCAGCGTATCACCGGCCGGCGTGAGGACTGAAGCTTTCTTT

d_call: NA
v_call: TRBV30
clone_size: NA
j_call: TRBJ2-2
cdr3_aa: CAWSVSGVPNTGELFF
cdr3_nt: TGTGCCTGGAGTGTTTCGGGGGTTCCCAACACCGGGGAGCTGTTTTTT

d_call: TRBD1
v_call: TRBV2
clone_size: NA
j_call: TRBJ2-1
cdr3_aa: CASTDRDREFF
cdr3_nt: TGTGCCAGCACCGACCGGGACAGGGAGTTCTTC

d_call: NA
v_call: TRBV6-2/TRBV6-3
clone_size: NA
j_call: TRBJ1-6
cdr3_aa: CASSQGLRSPLHF
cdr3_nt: TGTGCCAGCAGTCAGGGTTTACGTTCACCCCTCCACTTT

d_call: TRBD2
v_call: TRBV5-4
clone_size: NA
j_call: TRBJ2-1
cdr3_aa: CASSFFLEREGYNEQFF
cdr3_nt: TGTGCCAGCAGCTTTTTTCTCGAGCGGGAGGGATACAATGAGCAGTTCTTC

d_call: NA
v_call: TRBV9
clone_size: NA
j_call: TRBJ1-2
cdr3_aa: CASSDGGVNYYGYTF
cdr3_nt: TGTGCCAGCAGCGACGGCGGGGTGAACTACTATGGCTACACCTTC

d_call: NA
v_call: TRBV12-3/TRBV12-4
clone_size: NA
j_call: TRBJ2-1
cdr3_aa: CASSLDLDNEQFF
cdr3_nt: TGTGCCAGCAGTTTGGACTTGGACAATGAGCAGTTCTTC

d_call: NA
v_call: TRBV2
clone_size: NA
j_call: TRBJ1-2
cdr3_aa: CASSSVGRTNYGYTF
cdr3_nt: TGTGCCAGCAGTTCGGTGGGCAGAACTAACTATGGCTACACCTTC

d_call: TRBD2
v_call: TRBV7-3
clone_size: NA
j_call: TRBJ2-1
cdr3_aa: CASSSGTSSGEQFF
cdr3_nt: TGTGCCAGCAGTTCCGGGACTAGCAGCGGTGAGCAGTTCTTC

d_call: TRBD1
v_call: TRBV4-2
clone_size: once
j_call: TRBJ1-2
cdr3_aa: CASSLGTGEDYGYTF
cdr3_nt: TGTGCCAGCAGCCTGGGGACAGGGGAGGACTATGGCTACACCTTC

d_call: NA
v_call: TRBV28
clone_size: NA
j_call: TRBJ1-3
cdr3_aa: CASSSAAGLLNTIYF
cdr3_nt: TGTGCCAGCAGTAGTGCCGCGGGTTTGTTGAACACCATATATTTT

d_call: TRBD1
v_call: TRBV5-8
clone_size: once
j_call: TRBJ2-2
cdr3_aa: CASSPGDRATGELFF
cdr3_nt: TGTGCCAGCAGCCCCGGGGACAGAGCGACCGGGGAGCTGTTTTTT

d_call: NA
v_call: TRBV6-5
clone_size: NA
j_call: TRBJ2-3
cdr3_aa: CATRKGISSTDTQYF
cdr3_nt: TGTGCCACCCGAAAGGGGATCTCTAGCACAGATACGCAGTATTTT

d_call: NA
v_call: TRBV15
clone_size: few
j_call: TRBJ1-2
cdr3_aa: CATSRDRQGYYGYTF
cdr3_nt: TGTGCCACCAGCAGAGATCGGCAGGGCTACTATGGCTACACCTTC

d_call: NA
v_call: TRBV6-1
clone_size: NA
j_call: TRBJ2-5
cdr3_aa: CASSEARETQYF
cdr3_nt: TGTGCCAGCAGTGAAGCCCGGGAGACCCAGTACTTC

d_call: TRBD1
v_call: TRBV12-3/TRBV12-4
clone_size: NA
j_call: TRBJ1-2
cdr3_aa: CASRQGAGGYTF
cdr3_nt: TGTGCCAGCCGTCAGGGGGCCGGTGGCTACACCTTC

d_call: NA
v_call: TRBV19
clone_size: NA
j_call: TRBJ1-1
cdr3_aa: CASILGGTEAFF
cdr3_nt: TGTGCCAGTATCTTGGGGGGTACTGAAGCTTTCTTT